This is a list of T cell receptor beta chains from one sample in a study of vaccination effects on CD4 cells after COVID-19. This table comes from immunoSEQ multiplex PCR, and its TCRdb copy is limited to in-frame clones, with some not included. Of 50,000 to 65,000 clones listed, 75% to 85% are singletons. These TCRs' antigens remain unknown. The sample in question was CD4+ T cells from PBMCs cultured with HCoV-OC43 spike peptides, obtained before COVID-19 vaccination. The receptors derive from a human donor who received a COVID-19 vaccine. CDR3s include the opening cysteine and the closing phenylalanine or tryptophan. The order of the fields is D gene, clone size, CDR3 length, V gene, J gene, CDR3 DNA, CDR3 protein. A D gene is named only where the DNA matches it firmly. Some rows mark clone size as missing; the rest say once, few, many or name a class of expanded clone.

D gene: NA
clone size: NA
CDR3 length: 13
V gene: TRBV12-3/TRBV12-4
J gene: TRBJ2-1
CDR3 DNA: TGTGCCAGCAGTCGAGCAGAATACAATGAGCAGTTCTTC
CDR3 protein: CASSRAEYNEQFF

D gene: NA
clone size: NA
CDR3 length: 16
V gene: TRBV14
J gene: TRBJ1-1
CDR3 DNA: TGTGCCAGCAGCCAAGATCTAGGGATAGGGAACACTGAAGCTTTCTTT
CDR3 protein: CASSQDLGIGNTEAFF

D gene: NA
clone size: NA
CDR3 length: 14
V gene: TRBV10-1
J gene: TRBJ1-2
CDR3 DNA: TGCGCCAGCAGTGAGACCAGGGATTCCTATGGCTACACCTTC
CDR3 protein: CASSETRDSYGYTF

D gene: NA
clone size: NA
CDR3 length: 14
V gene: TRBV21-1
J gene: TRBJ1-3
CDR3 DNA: TGTGCCAGCAGCATGACAGACATAGGAAACACCATATATTTT
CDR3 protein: CASSMTDIGNTIYF

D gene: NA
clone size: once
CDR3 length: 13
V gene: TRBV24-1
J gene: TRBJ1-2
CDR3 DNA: TGTGCCACCAGTTGGGGCTTCAACTATGGCTACACCTTC
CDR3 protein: CATSWGFNYGYTF

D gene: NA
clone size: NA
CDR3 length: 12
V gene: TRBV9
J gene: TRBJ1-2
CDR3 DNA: TGTGCCAGCAGCGTAGGAGTGGGCGGCTACACCTTC
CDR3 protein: CASSVGVGGYTF

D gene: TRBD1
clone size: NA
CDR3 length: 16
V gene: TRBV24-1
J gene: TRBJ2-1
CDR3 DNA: TGTGCCACCAGTGACACTACAGGGGGCTCCTACAATGAGCAGTTCTTC
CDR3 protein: CATSDTTGGSYNEQFF

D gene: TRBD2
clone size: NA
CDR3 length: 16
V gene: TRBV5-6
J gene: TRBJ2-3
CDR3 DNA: TGTGCCAGCAGCTTGTATCAAGCGGGGGGCGCAGGTACGCAGTATTTT
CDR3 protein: CASSLYQAGGAGTQYF

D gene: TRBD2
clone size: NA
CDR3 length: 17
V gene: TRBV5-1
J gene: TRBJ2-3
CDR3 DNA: TGCGCCAGCAGCTTGGGACCTAGCGGGGGGCCGGCAGATACGCAGTATTTT
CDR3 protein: CASSLGPSGGPADTQYF

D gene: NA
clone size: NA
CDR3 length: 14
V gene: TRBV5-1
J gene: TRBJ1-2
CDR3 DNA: TGCGCCAGCAGCCCCAGTGGGGGGAATTGGGGCTACACCTTC
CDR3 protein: CASSPSGGNWGYTF

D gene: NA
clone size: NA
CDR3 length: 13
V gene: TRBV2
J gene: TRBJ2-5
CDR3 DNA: TGTGCCAGCAGTGAGCGCGGGACGGAGACCCAGTACTTC
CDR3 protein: CASSERGTETQYF

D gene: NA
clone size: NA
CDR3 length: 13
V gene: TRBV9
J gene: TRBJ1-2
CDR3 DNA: TGTGCCAGCAGCGTGATACAGGGCTACGGCTACACCTTC
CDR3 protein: CASSVIQGYGYTF

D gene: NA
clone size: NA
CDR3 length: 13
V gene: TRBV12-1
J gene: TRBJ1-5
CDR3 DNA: TGTGCCAGCAGCTCTGGAGGTCCCTTGTCCCAGCATTTT
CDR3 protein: CASSSGGPLSQHF

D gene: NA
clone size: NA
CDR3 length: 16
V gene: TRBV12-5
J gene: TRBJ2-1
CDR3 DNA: TGTGCTAGTGGTTCACAAAAGGGGGACTCCTACAATGAGCAGTTCTTC
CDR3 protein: CASGSQKGDSYNEQFF

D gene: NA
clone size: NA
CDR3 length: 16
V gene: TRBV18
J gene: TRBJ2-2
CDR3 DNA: TGTGCCAGCTCACTGAACGGAATTTTGAACACCGGGGAGCTGTTTTTT
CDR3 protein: CASSLNGILNTGELFF

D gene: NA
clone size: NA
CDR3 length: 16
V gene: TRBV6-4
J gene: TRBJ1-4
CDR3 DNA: TGTGCCAGCAGTGCGAAGGGTGGAGCAACTAATGAAAAACTGTTTTTT
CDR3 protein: CASSAKGGATNEKLFF

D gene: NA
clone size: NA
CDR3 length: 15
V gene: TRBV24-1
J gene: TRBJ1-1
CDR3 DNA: TGTGCCACCAGTGTGGGGTGGGGGGCTTACACTGAAGCTTTCTTT
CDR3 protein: CATSVGWGAYTEAFF

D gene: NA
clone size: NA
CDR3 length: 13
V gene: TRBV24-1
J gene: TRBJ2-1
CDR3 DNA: TGTGCCACCAGTGATCACAGCTACAATGAGCAGTTCTTC
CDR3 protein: CATSDHSYNEQFF

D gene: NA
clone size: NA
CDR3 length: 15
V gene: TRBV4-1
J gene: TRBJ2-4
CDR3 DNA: TGCGCCAGCAGCCAATCCCTGGGAGCCAAAAACATTCAGTACTTC
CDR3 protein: CASSQSLGAKNIQYF

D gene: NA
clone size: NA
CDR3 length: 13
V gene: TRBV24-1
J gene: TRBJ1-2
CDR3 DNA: TGTGCCACCAGTGACCGTGGCTCGTCAGGCTACACCTTC
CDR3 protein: CATSDRGSSGYTF

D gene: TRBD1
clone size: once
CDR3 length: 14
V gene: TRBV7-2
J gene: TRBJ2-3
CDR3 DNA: TGTGCCAGCAGCGTCGACAGGGCGGCAGATACGCAGTATTTT
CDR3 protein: CASSVDRAADTQYF

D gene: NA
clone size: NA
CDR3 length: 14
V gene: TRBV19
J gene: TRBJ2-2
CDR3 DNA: TGTGCCAGTATGGGGGGATCGAACACCGGGGAGCTGTTTTTT
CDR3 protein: CASMGGSNTGELFF

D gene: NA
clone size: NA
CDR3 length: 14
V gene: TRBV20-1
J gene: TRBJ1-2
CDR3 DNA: TGCAGTGCTAGTTTGACTGCCCAACTTCGAGGCTACACCTTC
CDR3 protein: CSASLTAQLRGYTF

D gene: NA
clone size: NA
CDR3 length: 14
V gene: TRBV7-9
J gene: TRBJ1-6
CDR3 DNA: TGTGCCAGCAGCTTAAACCATAATAATTCACCCCTCCACTTT
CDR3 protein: CASSLNHNNSPLHF

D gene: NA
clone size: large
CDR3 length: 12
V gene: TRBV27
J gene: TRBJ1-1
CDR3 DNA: TGTGCCAGCAAGGCAGGGCGAACTGAAGCTTTCTTT
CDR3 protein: CASKAGRTEAFF

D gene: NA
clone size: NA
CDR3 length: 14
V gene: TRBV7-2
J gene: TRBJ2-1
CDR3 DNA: TGTGCCAGCAGCTTTCTGGGCTTCTACAATGAGCAGTTCTTC
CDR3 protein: CASSFLGFYNEQFF

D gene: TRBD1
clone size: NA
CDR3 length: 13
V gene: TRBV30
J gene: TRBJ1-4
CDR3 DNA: TGTGCCTGGGCGGGACAGCTAAATGAAAAACTGTTTTTT
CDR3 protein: CAWAGQLNEKLFF

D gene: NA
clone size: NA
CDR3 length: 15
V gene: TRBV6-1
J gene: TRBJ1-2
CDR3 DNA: TGTGCCAGCAGTGAGAGACGCAGCCCTTTTGGCGGCTACACCTTC
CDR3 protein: CASSERRSPFGGYTF

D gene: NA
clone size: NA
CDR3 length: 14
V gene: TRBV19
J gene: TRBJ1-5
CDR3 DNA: TGTGCCAGTAGTAGTTTACAGGGTGGCCAGCCCCAGCATTTT
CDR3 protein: CASSSLQGGQPQHF

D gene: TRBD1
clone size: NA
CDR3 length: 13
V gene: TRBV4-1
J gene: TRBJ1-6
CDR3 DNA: TGCGCCAGCAGCCAAGTGGCAGGGGGACCCCTCCACTTT
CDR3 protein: CASSQVAGGPLHF

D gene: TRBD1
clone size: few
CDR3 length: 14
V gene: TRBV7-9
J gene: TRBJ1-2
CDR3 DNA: TGTGCCAGCAGCCCCCAGACAGGGGGGAATGGCTACACCTTC
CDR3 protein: CASSPQTGGNGYTF

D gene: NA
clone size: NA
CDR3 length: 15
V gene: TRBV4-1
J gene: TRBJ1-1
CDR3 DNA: TGCGCCAGCAGCCAATTCAGGACTTCGGACACTGAAGCTTTCTTT
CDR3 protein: CASSQFRTSDTEAFF

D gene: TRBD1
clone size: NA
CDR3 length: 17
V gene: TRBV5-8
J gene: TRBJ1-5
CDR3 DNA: TGTGCCAGCAGCGTCGGACAGGGGAGTAATAGCAATCAGCCCCAGCATTTT
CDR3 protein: CASSVGQGSNSNQPQHF

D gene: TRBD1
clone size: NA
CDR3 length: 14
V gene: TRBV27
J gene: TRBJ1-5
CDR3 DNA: TGTGCCAGCAGTTCAAACAGGGGTAGGCAGCCCCAGCATTTT
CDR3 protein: CASSSNRGRQPQHF

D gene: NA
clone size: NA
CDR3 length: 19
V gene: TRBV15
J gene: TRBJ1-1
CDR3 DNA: TGTGCCACCAGCAGAGATGGGTCAGCAGTCGTAGATATGAACACTGAAGCTTTCTTT
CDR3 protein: CATSRDGSAVVDMNTEAFF

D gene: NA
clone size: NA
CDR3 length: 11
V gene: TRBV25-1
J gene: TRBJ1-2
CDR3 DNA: TGTGCCAGCAGTGGTGGGTATGGCTACACCTTC
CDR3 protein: CASSGGYGYTF

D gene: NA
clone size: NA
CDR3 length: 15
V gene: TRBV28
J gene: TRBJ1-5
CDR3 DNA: TGTGCCAGCACCCGGGGGATGGGAAGCAATCAGCCCCAGCATTTT
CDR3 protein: CASTRGMGSNQPQHF

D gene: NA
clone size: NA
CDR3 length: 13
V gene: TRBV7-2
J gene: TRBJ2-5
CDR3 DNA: TGTGCCAGCAGCCTAGGACGGCAAGAGACCCAGTACTTC
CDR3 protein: CASSLGRQETQYF

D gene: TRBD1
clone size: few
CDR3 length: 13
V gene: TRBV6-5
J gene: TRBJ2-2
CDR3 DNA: TGTGCCAGTTCCAGGGACAGGGATGGGGAGCTGTTTTTT
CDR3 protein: CASSRDRDGELFF

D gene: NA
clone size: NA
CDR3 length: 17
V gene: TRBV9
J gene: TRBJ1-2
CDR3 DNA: TGTGCCAGCAGCGTAGTATCGAGGGGCGGGGGGCGTGATGGCTACACCTTC
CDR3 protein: CASSVVSRGGGRDGYTF

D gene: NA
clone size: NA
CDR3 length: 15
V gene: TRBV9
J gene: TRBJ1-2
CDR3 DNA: TGTGCCAGCAGCGTAGGTGGGGCCTTCAACTATGGCTACACCTTC
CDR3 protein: CASSVGGAFNYGYTF

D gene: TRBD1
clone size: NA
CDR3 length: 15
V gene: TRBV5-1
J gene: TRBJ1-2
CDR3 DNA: TGCGCCAGCAGCCTACAGGGGGTCGTTAGCTATGGCTACACCTTC
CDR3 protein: CASSLQGVVSYGYTF

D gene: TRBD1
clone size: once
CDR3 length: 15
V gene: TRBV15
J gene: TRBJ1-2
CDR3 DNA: TGTGCCACCAGCAGAGAAATCGATGGACAGGATGGCTACACCTTC
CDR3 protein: CATSREIDGQDGYTF

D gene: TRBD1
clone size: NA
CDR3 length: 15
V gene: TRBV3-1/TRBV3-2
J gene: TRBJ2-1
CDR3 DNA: TGTGCCAGCGGCACTAGACAGGGGGCGGACAATGAGCAGTTCTTC
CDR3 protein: CASGTRQGADNEQFF

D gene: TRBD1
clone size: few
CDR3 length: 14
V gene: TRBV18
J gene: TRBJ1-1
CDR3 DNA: TGTGCCAGCTCACCACAGGGGGCGAACACTGAAGCTTTCTTT
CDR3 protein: CASSPQGANTEAFF

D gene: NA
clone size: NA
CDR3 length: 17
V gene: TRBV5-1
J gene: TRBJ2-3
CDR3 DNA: TGCGCCAGCAGCTTGGGACTCGGCGTCAGAAGCACAGATACGCAGTATTTT
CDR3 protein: CASSLGLGVRSTDTQYF

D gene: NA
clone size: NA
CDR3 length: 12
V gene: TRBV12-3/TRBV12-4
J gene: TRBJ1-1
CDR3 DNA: TGTGCCAGCAGCGTACGGGGAGCTGAAGCTTTCTTT
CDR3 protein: CASSVRGAEAFF

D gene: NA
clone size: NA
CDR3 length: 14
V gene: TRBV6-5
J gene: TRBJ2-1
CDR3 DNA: TGTGCCAGCAGTTTCGACAGCGCCTACAATGAGCAGTTCTTC
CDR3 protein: CASSFDSAYNEQFF

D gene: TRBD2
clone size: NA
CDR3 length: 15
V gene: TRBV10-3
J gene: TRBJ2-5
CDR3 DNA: TGTGCCATCAGTGATGTAGCGGGGGGGCGGGAGACCCAGTACTTC
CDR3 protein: CAISDVAGGRETQYF